Given below is one T cell receptor beta chain in context. The CDR3 spans 13 residues. Germline V lookup: CDR1 DFQATT, CDR2 SNEGSKA (reference sequence). This entry belongs to a study of T-cell memory formation after mild COVID-19. TCRdb analysed the 5' RACE reads with MiXCR anew, one entry per CDR3 protein. The sample gives almost 350,000 distinct CDR3 sequences, 20% to 25% of which show up once; over 20% is in the top ten. V usage is TRBV20-1 and J usage is TRBJ2-3; D is possibly TRBD1 or TRBD2 (6 bases each). Specimen: PBMCs or a T cell subset sorted from them (not recorded which). The receptor's source is a man younger than 35 who had mild COVID-19 (a few samples of this study predate the infection). Cell type and time point are not known. The CDR3 nucleotides are TGCAGAGGAGGGGGACCCGCAGCAGATACGCAGTATTTT. Protein: CRGGGPAADTQYF.